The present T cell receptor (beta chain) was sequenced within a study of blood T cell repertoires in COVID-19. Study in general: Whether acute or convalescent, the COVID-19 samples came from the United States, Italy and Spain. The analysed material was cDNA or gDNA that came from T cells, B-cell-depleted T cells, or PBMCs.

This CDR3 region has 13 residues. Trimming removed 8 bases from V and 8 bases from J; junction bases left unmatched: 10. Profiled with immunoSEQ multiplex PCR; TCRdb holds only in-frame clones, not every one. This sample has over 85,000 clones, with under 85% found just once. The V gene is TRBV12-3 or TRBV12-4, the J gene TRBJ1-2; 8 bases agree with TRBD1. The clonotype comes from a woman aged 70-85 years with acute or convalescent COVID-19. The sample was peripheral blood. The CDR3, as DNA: TGTGCCAGCTATAAAGAGGGACAGGTGGGCTACACCTTC. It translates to CASYKEGQVGYTF.